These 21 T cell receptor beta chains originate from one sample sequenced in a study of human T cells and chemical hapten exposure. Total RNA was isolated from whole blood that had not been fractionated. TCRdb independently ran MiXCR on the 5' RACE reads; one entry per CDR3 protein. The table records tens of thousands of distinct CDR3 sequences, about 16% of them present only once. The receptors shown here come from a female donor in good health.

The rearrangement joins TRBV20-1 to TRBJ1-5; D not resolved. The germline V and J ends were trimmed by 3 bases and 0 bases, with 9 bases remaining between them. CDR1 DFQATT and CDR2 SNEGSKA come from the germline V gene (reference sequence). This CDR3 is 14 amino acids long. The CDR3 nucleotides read TGCAGTGCTAGCCAGGAATATAGCAATCAGCCCCAGCATTTT. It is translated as CSASQEYSNQPQHF.

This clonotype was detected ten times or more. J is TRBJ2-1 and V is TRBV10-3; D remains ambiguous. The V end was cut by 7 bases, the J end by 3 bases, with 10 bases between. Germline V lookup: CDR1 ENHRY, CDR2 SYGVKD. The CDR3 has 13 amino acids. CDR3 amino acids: CAIKAENYNEQFF. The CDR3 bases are TGTGCCATCAAGGCAGAGAACTACAATGAGCAGTTCTTC.

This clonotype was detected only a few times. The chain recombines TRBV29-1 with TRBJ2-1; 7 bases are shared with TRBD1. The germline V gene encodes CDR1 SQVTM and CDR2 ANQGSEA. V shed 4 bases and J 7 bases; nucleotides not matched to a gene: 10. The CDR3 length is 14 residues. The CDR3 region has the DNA TGCAGCGTTGCACGGACAGGAAAGCAAAATGAGCAGTTCTTC. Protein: CSVARTGKQNEQFF.

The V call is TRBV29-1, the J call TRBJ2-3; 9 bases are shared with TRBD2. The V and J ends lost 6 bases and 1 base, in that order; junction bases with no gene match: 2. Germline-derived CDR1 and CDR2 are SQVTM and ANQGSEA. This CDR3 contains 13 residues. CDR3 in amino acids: CSVSSGGTDTQYF. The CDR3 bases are TGCAGCGTCTCTAGCGGGGGCACAGATACGCAGTATTTT.

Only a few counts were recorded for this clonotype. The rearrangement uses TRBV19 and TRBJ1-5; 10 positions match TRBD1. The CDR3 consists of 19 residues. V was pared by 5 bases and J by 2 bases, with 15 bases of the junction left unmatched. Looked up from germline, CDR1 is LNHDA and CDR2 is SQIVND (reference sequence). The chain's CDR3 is CASSLRTGGTFRGNQPQHF. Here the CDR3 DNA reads TGTGCCAGTAGTTTAAGGACAGGGGGGACTTTTAGGGGCAATCAGCCCCAGCATTTT.

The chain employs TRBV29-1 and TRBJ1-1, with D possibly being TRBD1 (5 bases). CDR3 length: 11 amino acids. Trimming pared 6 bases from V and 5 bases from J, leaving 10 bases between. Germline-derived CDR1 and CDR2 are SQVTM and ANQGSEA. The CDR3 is CSVVEGTEAFF. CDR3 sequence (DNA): TGCAGCGTCGTCGAGGGGACTGAAGCTTTCTTT.

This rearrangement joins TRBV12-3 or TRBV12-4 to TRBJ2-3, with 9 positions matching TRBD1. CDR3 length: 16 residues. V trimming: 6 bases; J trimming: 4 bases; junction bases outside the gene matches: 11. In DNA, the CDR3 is TGTGCCAGCAGCTTCTCCGGGACAGGGTGGGCAGATACGCAGTATTTT. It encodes CASSFSGTGWADTQYF.

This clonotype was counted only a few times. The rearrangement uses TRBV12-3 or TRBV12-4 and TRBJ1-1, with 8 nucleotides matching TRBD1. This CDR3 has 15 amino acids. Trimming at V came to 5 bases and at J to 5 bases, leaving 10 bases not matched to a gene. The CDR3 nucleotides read TGTGCCAGCAGTCCCACAGGACAGGGAGGGACTGAAGCTTTCTTT. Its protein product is CASSPTGQGGTEAFF.

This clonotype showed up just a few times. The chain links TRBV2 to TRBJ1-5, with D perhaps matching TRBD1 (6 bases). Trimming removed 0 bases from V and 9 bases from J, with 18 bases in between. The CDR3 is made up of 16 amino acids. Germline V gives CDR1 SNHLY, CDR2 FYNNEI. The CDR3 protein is CASSEAPDSLGRPQHF. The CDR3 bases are TGTGCCAGCAGTGAAGCCCCGGACAGCCTGGGTAGGCCCCAGCATTTT.

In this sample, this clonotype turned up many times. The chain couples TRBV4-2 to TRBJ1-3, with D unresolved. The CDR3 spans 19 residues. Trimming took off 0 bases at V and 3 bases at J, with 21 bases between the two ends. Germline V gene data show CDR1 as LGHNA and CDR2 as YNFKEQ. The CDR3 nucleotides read TGTGCCAGCAGCCAAGATATCTATTCGACCTTGACTCTTGGAAACACCATATATTTT. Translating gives CASSQDIYSTLTLGNTIYF.

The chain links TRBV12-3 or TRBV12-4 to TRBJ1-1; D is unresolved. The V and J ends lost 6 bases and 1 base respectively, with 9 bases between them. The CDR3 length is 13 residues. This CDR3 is CASRRTENTEAFF. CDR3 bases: TGTGCCAGCAGGCGAACAGAGAACACTGAAGCTTTCTTT.

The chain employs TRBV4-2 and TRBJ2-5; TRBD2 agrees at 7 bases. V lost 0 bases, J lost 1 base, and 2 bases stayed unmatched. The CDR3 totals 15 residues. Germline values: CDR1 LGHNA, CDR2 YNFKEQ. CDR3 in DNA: TGTGCCAGCAGCCAAGATCCTAGCGGCCAAGAGACCCAGTACTTC. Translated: CASSQDPSGQETQYF.

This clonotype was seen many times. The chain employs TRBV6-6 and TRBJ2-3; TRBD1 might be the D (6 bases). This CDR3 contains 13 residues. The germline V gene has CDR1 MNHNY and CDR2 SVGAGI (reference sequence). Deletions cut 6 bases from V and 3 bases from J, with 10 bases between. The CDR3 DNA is TGTGCCAGCAGGGAACAGGGAACAGATACGCAGTATTTT. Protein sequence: CASREQGTDTQYF.

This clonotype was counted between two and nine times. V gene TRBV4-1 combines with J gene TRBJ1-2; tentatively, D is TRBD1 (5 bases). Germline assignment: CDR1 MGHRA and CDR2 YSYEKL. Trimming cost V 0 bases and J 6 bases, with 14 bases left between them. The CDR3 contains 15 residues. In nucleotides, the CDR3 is TGCGCCAGCAGCCAAGATTCGGCAGGGCGTGATGGCTACACCTTC. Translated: CASSQDSAGRDGYTF.

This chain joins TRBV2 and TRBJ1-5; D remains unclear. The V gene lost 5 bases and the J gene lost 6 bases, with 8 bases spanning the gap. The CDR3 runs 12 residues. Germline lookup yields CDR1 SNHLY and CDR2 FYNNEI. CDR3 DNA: TGTGCCAGCAGTCGCTTTGGTCAGCCCCAGCATTTT. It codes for CASSRFGQPQHF.

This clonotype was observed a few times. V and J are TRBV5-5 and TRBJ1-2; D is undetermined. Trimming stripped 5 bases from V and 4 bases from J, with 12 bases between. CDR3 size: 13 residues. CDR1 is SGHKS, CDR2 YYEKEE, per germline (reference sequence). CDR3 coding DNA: TGTGCCAGCAGTGAGGACTTAGCCTATGGCTACACCTTC. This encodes CASSEDLAYGYTF.

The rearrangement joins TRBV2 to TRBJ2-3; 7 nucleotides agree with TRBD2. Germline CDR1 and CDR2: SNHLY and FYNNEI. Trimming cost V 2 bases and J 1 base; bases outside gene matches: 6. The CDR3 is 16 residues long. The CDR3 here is CASSEPGTSGTDTQYF. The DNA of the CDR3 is TGTGCCAGCAGTGAACCAGGCACTAGCGGCACAGATACGCAGTATTTT.

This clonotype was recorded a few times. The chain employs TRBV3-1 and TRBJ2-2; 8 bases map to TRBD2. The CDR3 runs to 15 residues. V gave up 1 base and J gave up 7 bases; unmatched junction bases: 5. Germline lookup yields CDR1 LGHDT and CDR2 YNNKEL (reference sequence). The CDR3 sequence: CASSQGGRNGGELFF. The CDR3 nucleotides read TGTGCCAGCAGCCAAGGCGGGAGGAACGGCGGGGAGCTGTTTTTT.

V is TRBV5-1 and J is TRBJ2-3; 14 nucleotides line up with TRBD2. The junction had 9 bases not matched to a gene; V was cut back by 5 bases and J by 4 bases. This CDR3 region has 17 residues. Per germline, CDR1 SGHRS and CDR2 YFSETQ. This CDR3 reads CASRQGLAGVRADTQYF. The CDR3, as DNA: TGCGCCAGCAGACAGGGACTAGCGGGAGTTAGGGCAGATACGCAGTATTTT.

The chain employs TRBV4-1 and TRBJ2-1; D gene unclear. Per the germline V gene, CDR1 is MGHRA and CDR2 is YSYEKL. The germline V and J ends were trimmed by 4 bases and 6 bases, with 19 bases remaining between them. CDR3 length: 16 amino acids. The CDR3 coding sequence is TGCGCCAGCAGCCTGCTCGGTCCCCTACCCGGCAATGAGCAGTTCTTC. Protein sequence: CASSLLGPLPGNEQFF.

CDR3 amino acids: CASSHADRGTEAFF. Written as DNA, the CDR3 is TGTGCCAGCAGCCACGCTGACCGGGGGACTGAAGCTTTCTTT. J is TRBJ1-1 and V is TRBV5-4, with a possible D match to TRBD1 (5 bases). The CDR3 runs 14 residues. V was pared by 4 bases and J by 5 bases, with 15 bases between. The germline gives CDR1 SGHNT, CDR2 YYREEE (reference sequence).